The clone carrying this T cell receptor beta chain was counted many times. Its specificity is not known. This record comes from a study of CD8 T cells in ankylosing spondylitis. Points from the study as a whole: Peripheral blood samples showed relatively rare disease-linked clones, and these clones were CD8+. Ankylosing spondylitis blood appeared to be characterized by a TCR beta motif of eight highly homologous variants. It was reported that disease-linked clones were significantly enriched in matched ankylosing spondylitis synovial fluid. Some of the motif variants had earlier been found in reactive arthritis patients' fluid and blood.

Making the TCR beta libraries involved quantitative 5'-RACE with molecular barcodes. TCRdb passed the 5' RACE reads through MiXCR, listing each CDR3 protein once. The repertoire has about 200,000 distinct CDR3 sequences, around 6.6% of them found once; the top ten carry approximately 14%. The sequenced material came from blood, either unsorted or a sorted T cell fraction (not recorded which). This clonotype was sampled from a male donor with ankylosing spondylitis.

CDR3 residues: CASSELRDYGYTF. Here the CDR3 DNA reads TGTGCCAGCAGTGAATTAAGGGATTATGGCTACACCTTC. The rearrangement joins TRBV25-1 to TRBJ1-2; D remains ambiguous. Trimming left V 1 base short and J 5 bases short, with 8 bases between. The CDR3 covers 13 residues. Per germline, CDR1 MGHDK and CDR2 SYGVNS.